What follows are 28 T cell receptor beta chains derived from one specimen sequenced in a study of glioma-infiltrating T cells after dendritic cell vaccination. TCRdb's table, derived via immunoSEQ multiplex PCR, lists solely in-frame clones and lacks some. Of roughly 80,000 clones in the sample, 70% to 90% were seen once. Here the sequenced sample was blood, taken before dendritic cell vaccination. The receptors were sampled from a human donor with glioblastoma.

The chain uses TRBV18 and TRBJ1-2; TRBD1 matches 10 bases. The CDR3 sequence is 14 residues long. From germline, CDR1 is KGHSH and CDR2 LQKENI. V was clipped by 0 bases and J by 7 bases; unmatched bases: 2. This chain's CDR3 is CASSPPGQGFGYTF. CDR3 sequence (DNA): TGTGCCAGCTCACCACCGGGACAGGGGTTTGGCTACACCTTC.

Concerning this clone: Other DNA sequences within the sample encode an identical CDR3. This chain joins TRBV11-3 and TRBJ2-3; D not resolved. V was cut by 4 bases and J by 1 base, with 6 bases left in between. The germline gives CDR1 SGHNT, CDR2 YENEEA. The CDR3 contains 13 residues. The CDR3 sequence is CASSSRGTDTQYF. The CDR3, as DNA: TGTGCCAGCAGCTCTCGTGGCACAGATACGCAGTATTTT.

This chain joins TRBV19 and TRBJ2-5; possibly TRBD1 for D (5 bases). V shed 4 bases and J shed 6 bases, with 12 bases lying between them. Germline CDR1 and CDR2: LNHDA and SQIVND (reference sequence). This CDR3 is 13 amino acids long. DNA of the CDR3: TGTGCCAGTAGTACCCAGGACATAAAGACCCAGTACTTC. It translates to CASSTQDIKTQYF.

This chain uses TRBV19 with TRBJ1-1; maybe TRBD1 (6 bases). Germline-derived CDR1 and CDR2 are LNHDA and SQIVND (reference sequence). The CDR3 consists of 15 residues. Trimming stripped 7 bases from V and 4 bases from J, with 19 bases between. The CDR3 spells CASTPGGGWSTEAFF. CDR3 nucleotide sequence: TGTGCCAGTACTCCAGGCGGGGGCTGGAGCACTGAAGCTTTCTTT.

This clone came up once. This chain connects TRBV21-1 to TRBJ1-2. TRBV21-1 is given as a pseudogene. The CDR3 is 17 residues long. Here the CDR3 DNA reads TGTGCCAGCAGCGACGGGAGGCTAGTAGCCCGTAACTATGGCTACACCTTC. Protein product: CASSDGRLVARNYGYTF.

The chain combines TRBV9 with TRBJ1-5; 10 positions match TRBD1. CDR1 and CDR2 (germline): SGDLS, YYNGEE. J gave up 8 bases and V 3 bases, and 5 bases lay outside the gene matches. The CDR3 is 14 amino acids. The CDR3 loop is CASSETGGVEPQHF. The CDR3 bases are TGTGCCAGCAGCGAGACAGGGGGCGTCGAGCCCCAGCATTTT.

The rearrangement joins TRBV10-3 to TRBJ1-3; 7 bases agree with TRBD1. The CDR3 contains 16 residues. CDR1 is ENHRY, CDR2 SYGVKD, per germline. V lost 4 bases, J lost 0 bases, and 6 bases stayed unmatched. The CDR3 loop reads CAISAGQVSSGNTIYF. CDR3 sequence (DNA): TGTGCCATCAGTGCCGGACAGGTTAGCTCTGGAAACACCATATATTTT.

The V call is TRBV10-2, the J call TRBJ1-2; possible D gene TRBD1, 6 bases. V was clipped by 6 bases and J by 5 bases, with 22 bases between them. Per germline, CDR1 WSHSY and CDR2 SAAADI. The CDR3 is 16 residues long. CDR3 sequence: CASRGTRGLQEYGYTF. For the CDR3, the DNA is TGCGCCAGCAGGGGGACGCGGGGGCTCCAGGAGTATGGCTACACCTTC.

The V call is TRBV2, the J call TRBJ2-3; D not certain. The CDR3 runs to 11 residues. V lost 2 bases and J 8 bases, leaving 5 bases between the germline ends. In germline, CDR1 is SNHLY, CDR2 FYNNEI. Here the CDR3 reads CASSERSTQYF. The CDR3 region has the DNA TGTGCCAGCAGTGAACGGTCTACGCAGTATTTT.

Here the CDR3 DNA reads TGCGCCAGCAGCTTGGCCGGGACTAGCGGGAGTATTTCAGATACGCAGTATTTT. It specifies CASSLAGTSGSISDTQYF. This chain connects TRBV5-1 to TRBJ2-3, with 14 bases fitting TRBD2. Germline V gives CDR1 SGHRS, CDR2 YFSETQ. The J segment lost 4 bases and the V segment lost 0 bases, leaving 7 bases of the junction unmatched. This CDR3 region has 18 residues.

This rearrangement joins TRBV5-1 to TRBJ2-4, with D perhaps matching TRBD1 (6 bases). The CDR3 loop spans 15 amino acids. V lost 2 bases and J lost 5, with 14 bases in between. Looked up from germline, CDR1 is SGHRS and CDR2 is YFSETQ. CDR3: CASSFPLPGENIQYF. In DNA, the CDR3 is TGCGCCAGCAGCTTTCCACTGCCAGGGGAAAACATTCAGTACTTC.

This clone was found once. The CDR3 protein is CATTRGRQGWVNTEAFF. CDR3 sequence (DNA): TGTGCCACTACACGGGGGAGACAGGGGTGGGTGAACACTGAAGCTTTCTTT. V is TRBV19 and J is TRBJ1-1; 8 nucleotides align to TRBD1. The CDR3 length is 17 residues. The J segment lost 0 bases and the V segment lost 10 bases, leaving 16 bases of the junction unmatched. The V gene's germline CDR1 is LNHDA and CDR2 SQIVND (reference sequence).

The CDR3: CASTSAGSSYNEQFF. The CDR3 DNA sequence: TGCGCCAGCACCAGTGCCGGGAGCTCCTACAATGAGCAGTTCTTC. The V gene is TRBV5-1, the J gene TRBJ2-1, with D tentatively TRBD2 (6 bases). Germline V gives CDR1 SGHRS, CDR2 YFSETQ. The germline V and J ends were trimmed by 6 bases and 0 bases, with 13 bases remaining between them. The CDR3 loop spans 15 amino acids.

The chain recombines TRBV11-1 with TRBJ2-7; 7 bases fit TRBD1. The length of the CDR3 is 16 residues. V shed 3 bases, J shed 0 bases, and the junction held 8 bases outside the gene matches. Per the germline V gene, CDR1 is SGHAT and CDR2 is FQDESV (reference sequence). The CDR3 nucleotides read TGTGCCAGCAGCTTGTGGGACAGCTTCAGCTCCTACGAGCAGTACTTC. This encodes CASSLWDSFSSYEQYF.

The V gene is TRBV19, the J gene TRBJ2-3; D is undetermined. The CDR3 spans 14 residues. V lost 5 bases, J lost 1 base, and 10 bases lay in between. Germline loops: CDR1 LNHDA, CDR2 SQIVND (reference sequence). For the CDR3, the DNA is TGTGCCAGTAGTCACACCGAACGCACAGATACGCAGTATTTT. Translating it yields CASSHTERTDTQYF.

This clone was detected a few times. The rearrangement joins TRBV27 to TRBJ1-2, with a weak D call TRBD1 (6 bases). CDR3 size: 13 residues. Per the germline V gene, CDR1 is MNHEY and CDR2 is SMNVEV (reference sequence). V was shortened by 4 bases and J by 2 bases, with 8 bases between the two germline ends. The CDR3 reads CASSSGQNYGYTF. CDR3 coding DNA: TGTGCCAGCAGTTCCGGACAGAACTATGGCTACACCTTC.

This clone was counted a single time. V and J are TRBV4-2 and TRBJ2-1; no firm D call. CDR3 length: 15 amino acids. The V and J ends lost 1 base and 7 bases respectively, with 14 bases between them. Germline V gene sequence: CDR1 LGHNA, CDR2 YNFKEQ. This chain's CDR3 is CASSQVALPRNEQFF. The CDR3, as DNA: TGTGCCAGCAGCCAAGTTGCGTTGCCAAGAAATGAGCAGTTCTTC.

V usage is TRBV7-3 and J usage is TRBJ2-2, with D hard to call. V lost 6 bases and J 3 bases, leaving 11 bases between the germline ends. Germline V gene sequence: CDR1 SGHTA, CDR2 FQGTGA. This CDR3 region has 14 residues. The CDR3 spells CASSPSVDTGELFF. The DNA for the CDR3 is TGTGCCAGCAGTCCCTCCGTTGACACCGGGGAGCTGTTTTTT. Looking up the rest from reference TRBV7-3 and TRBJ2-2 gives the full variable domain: GAGVSQTPSNKVTEKGKYVELRCDPISGHTALYWYRQSLGQGPEFLIYFQGTGAADDSGLPNDRFFAVRPEGSVSTLKIQRTERGDSAVYLCASSPSVDTGELFFGEGSRLTVL.

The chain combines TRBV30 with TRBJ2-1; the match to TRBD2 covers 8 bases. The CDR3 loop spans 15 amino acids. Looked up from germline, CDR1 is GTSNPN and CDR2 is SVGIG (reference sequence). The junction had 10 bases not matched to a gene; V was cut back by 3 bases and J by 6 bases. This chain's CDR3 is CAWSRGAGGRNEQFF. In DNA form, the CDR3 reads TGTGCCTGGAGCCGCGGGGCGGGAGGCCGCAATGAGCAGTTCTTC.

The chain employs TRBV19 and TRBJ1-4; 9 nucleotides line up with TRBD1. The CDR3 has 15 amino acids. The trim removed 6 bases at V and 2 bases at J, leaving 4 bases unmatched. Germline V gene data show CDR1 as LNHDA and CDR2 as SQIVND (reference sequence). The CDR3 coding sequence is TGTGCCAGTAGACTACAGGGGGCGACTAATGAAAAACTGTTTTTT. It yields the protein CASRLQGATNEKLFF. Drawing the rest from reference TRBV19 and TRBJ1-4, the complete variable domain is DGGITQSPKYLFRKEGQNVTLSCEQNLNHDAMYWYRQDPGQGLRLIYYSQIVNDFQKGDIAEGYSVSREKKESFPLTVTSAQKNPTAFYLCASRLQGATNEKLFFGSGTQLSVL.

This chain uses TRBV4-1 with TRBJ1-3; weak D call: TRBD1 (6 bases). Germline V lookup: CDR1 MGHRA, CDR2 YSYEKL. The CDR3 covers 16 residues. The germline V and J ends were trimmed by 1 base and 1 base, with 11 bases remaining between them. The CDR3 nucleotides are TGCGCCAGCAGCCAAGTAGGAAGGGGGTCTGGAAACACCATATATTTT. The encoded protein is CASSQVGRGSGNTIYF.

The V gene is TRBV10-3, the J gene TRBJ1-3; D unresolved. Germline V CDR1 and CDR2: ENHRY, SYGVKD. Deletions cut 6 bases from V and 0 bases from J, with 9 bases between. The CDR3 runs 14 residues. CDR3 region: CAIRGAFSGNTIYF. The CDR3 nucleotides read TGTGCCATCAGGGGAGCGTTCTCTGGAAACACCATATATTTT.

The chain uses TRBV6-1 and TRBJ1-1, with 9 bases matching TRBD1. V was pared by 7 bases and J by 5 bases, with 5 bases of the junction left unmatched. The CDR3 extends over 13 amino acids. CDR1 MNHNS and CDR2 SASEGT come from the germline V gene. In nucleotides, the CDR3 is TGTGCCAGCATCCTGACAGGGGGTACTGAAGCTTTCTTT. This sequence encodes CASILTGGTEAFF.

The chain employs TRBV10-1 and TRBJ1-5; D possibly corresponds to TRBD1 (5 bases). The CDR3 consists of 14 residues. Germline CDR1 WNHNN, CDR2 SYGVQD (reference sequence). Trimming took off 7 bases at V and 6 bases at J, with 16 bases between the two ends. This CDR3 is CASKKQVGVQPQHF. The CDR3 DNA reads TGCGCCAGCAAAAAACAGGTAGGTGTTCAGCCCCAGCATTTT.

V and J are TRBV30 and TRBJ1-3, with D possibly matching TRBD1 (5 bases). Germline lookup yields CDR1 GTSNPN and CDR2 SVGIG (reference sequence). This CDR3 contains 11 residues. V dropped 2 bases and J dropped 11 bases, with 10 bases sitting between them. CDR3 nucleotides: TGTGCCTGGAGTAGTGGGACTGCCATATATTTT. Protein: CAWSSGTAIYF.

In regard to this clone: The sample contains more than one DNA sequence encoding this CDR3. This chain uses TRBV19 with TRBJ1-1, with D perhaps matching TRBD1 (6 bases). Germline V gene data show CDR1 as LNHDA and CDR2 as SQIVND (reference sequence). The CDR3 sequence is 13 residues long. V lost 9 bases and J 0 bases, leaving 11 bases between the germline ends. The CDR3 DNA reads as TGTGCCAGCTCGGACAGATTGAACACTGAAGCTTTCTTT. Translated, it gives CASSDRLNTEAFF.

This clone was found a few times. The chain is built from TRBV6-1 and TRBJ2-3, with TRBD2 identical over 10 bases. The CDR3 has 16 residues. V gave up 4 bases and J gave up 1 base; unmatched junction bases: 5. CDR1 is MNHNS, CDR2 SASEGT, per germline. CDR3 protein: CASSGRLAGRTDTQYF. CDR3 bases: TGTGCCAGCAGTGGGAGACTAGCGGGCCGCACAGATACGCAGTATTTT.

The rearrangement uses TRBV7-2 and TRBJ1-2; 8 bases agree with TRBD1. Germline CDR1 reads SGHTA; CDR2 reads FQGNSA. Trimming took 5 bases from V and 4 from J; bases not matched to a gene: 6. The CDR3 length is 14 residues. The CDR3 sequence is CASSPGQDIYGYTF. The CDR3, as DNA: TGTGCCAGCAGCCCGGGACAGGACATCTATGGCTACACCTTC.